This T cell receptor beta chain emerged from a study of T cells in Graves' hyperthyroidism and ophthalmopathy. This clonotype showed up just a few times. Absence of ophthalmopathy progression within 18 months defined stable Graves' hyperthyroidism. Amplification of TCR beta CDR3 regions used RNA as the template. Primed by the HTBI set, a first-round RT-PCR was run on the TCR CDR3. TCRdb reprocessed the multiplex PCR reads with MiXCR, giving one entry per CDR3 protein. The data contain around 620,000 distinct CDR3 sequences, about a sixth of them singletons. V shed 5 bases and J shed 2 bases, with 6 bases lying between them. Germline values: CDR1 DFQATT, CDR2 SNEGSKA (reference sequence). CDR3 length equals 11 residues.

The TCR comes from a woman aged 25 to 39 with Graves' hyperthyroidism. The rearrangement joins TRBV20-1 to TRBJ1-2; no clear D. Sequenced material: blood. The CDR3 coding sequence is TGCAGTGCTTATAAAAACTATGGCTACACCTTC. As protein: CSAYKNYGYTF.